Shown below are 13 T cell receptor beta chains from a single sample sequenced in a study of beta chain features in type 1 diabetes. The entirety of the isolated RNA underwent reverse transcription, so expressed TCRB transcripts were sequenced. Clones were read by immunoSEQ multiplex PCR, and TCRdb kept only the in-frame ones, dropping some. The sample records around 58,000 clones, approximately 59% being singletons. The sample comprised Tregs from blood. The receptors were sampled from a woman between 18 and 29 years old in good health.

The V call is TRBV30, the J call TRBJ1-1; 7 bases agree with TRBD1. The CDR3 extends over 15 amino acids. The germline CDR1 and CDR2 sequences are GTSNPN and SVGIG (reference sequence). Trimming took 2 bases from V and 1 from J; bases not matched to a gene: 7. The CDR3 region has the DNA TGTGCCTGGAGTCGCGGGCCAGGGGGGAACACTGAAGCTTTCTTT. Its translation: CAWSRGPGGNTEAFF.

This clone showed up just a few times. The chain uses TRBV6-1 and TRBJ2-7, with D possibly being TRBD1 (5 bases). The CDR3 totals 13 residues. V lost 2 bases to trimming and J lost 2 bases, with 7 bases between them. CDR1 is MNHNS, CDR2 SASEGT, per germline. DNA of the CDR3: TGTGCCAGCAGTGAATCAGGGACCTACGAGCAGTACTTC. This encodes CASSESGTYEQYF.

This sequence joins TRBV10-3 and TRBJ1-2, with a tentative D call TRBD1 (5 bases). Germline loops: CDR1 ENHRY, CDR2 SYGVKD. The CDR3 has 13 residues. The V end lost 2 bases, the J end lost 7 bases, and 11 bases lay between the germline ends. The CDR3 sequence: CAISESQGPGYTF. The CDR3 bases are TGTGCCATCAGTGAGAGTCAGGGTCCTGGCTACACCTTC.

This rearrangement joins TRBV5-1 to TRBJ2-3, with 7 nucleotides matching TRBD1. The V gene end was trimmed by 2 bases and the J gene end by 3 bases; junction bases not matched to a gene: 6. In germline, CDR1 is SGHRS, CDR2 YFSETQ. The CDR3 consists of 15 residues. The CDR3 here is CASSLRTGRTDTQYF. The CDR3 nucleotides are TGCGCCAGCAGCTTAAGGACAGGAAGAACAGATACGCAGTATTTT.

The gene calls are TRBV4-1 and TRBJ2-1; TRBD2 matches at 9 bases. The CDR3 contains 16 residues. The germline V gene encodes CDR1 MGHRA and CDR2 YSYEKL. V was clipped by 4 bases and J by 8 bases; unmatched bases: 12. The CDR3 DNA follows: TGCGCCAGCAGCCCCCGCCGTAGCGGGAGTGTCTATGAGCAGTTCTTC. Its translation is CASSPRRSGSVYEQFF.

The V call is TRBV7-6, the J call TRBJ1-2; D gene uncertain. CDR1 and CDR2 from the germline V gene are SGHVS and FNYEAQ. The CDR3 spans 13 residues. V lost 0 bases to trimming and J lost 7 bases, with 9 bases between them. CDR3 in DNA: TGTGCCAGCAGCTTAGCACTAACGGGTGGCTACACCTTC. Amino acid sequence: CASSLALTGGYTF.

J is TRBJ2-3 and V is TRBV5-1; 16 bases align to TRBD2. After removal of 4 bases from V and 0 bases from J, the junction contained 8 bases not matched to a gene. Germline V gene lookup returns CDR1 SGHRS and CDR2 YFSETQ. This CDR3 is 19 amino acids long. The CDR3, as DNA: TGCGCCAGCAGCACCGGGACTAGCGGGGGGGCGCGGAGCACAGATACGCAGTATTTT. Encoded protein: CASSTGTSGGARSTDTQYF. Full variable domain (missing parts from reference TRBV5-1 and TRBJ2-3): KAGVTQTPRYLIKTRGQQVTLSCSPISGHRSVSWYQQTPGQGLQFLFEYFSETQRNKGNFPGRFSGRQFSNSRSEMNVSTLELGDSALYLCASSTGTSGGARSTDTQYFGPGTRLTVL.

The V call is TRBV7-9, the J call TRBJ1-1, with D perhaps matching TRBD1 (5 bases). There are 15 residues in the CDR3. Germline V gene lookup returns CDR1 SEHNR and CDR2 FQNEAQ (reference sequence). Trimming left V 5 bases short and J 6 bases short, with 19 bases between. The CDR3 DNA follows: TGTGCCAGCAGCCCAACCCCGGGGGGTTCCCCTGAAGCTTTCTTT. Its protein is CASSPTPGGSPEAFF.

The chain combines TRBV7-9 with TRBJ2-1, with 8 bases that match TRBD2. Trimming took 1 base from V and 0 from J; bases not matched to a gene: 8. CDR1 and CDR2 (germline): SEHNR, FQNEAQ (reference sequence). The CDR3 contains 18 residues. This chain's CDR3 is CASSLGVVSGDSYNEQFF. The CDR3 DNA reads as TGTGCCAGCAGCTTAGGGGTGGTTAGCGGGGACTCCTACAATGAGCAGTTCTTC.

The chain has TRBV29-1 and TRBJ1-1; D uncertain. Germline assignment: CDR1 SQVTM and CDR2 ANQGSEA. The CDR3 sequence is 13 residues long. Trimming cost V 5 bases and J 0 bases, with 10 bases left between them. CDR3 DNA: TGCAGCGTTAGAGGGCCACTGAACACTGAAGCTTTCTTT. This encodes CSVRGPLNTEAFF.

This chain links TRBV7-2 with TRBJ2-5; 11 nucleotides match TRBD2. V was pared by 4 bases and J by 4 bases, with 11 bases of the junction left unmatched. Germline CDR1 and CDR2: SGHTA and FQGNSA. CDR3 length: 17 amino acids. CDR3 coding DNA: TGTGCCAGCAGCTCCCGAGTAGCGGGGGGGCAGGGAGAGACCCAGTACTTC. Amino acid sequence: CASSSRVAGGQGETQYF.

The V and J genes are TRBV13 and TRBJ2-1; no firm D call. The CDR3 is 11 amino acids. CDR1 and CDR2 (germline): PRHDT, FYEKMQ (reference sequence). V gave up 2 bases and J gave up 8 bases, with 4 bases separating them. CDR3 coding DNA: TGTGCCAGCAGCTTATATGATGAGCAGTTCTTC. Translating gives CASSLYDEQFF.

V and J are TRBV4-2 and TRBJ2-2; 14 positions match TRBD2. J lost 6 bases, V lost 3 bases, and 12 bases had no gene match. Looked up from germline, CDR1 is LGHNA and CDR2 is YNFKEQ. The CDR3 covers 19 residues. The CDR3 bases are TGTGCCAGCAGCCATCAATATGGACTAGCGGGAGGAGGGGCCGGGGAGCTGTTTTTT. This gives the protein CASSHQYGLAGGGAGELFF.